Following are 24 T cell receptor beta chains from one sample sequenced in a study of blood T cell repertoires in COVID-19. Sequencing was performed with immunoSEQ multiplex PCR; in TCRdb, only in-frame clones are kept and a portion is missing. The sample includes roughly 250,000 clones, about nine tenths of them seen just once. The sample consisted of PBMCs or T cells enriched from blood (not recorded which). The receptors were gathered from a woman aged 25 to 45 with acute COVID-19.

The chain employs TRBV2 and TRBJ2-5; no clear D gene. In germline, CDR1 is SNHLY, CDR2 FYNNEI. Trimming shortened V by 0 bases and J by 4 bases, and 21 bases separated the two germline ends. This CDR3 region has 18 residues. The CDR3 DNA reads as TGTGCCAGCAGTGAAGCGCTTCGGTCTTTAAAGCCCGTAGAGACCCAGTACTTC. Amino acids: CASSEALRSLKPVETQYF. The complete variable domain, with remaining parts taken from reference TRBV2 and TRBJ2-5, reads EPEVTQTPSHQVTQMGQEVILRCVPISNHLYFYWYRQILGQKVEFLVSFYNNEISEKSEIFDDQFSVERPDGSNFTLKIRSTKLEDSAMYFCASSEALRSLKPVETQYFGPGTRLLVL.

CDR3 sequence reads: CASSVGGAQETQYF. In DNA form, the CDR3 reads TGTGCCAGCAGTGTTGGCGGGGCACAAGAGACCCAGTACTTC. The V gene is TRBV2, the J gene TRBJ2-5; weak D call: TRBD2 (6 bases). V was pared by 4 bases and J by 2 bases, with 11 bases between. The CDR3 has 14 amino acids. Germline assignment: CDR1 SNHLY and CDR2 FYNNEI.

The rearrangement joins TRBV5-5 to TRBJ1-1, with a possible D match to TRBD1 (5 bases). Per the germline V gene, CDR1 is SGHKS and CDR2 is YYEKEE (reference sequence). Trimming shortened V by 2 bases and J by 6 bases, and 23 bases separated the two germline ends. CDR3 length equals 17 residues. As DNA, the CDR3 is TGTGCCAGCAGCTTATCGGCAGGGCTGTTAACGGCGGCTGAAGCTTTCTTT. It codes for CASSLSAGLLTAAEAFF.

The chain employs TRBV6-5 and TRBJ1-4; TRBD1 matches at 10 bases. This CDR3 contains 15 residues. J was trimmed by 1 base and V by 7 bases; bases with no gene match: 3. Germline V gene sequence: CDR1 MNHEY, CDR2 SVGAGI. The CDR3 reads CASKTGGQTNEKLFF. CDR3 coding DNA: TGTGCCAGCAAGACAGGGGGCCAAACTAATGAAAAACTGTTTTTT.

Remarks on this clone: This sample includes further DNA sequences coding for the same CDR3. CDR3 amino acids: CASRTVNTEAFF. As DNA, the CDR3 is TGTGCCAGCAGGACAGTTAACACTGAAGCTTTCTTT. The chain employs TRBV28 and TRBJ1-1; D perhaps matches TRBD1 (5 bases). V was clipped by 6 bases and J by 2 bases, with 7 bases between them. Per germline, CDR1 MDHEN and CDR2 SYDVKM. The CDR3 covers 12 residues.

This sequence joins TRBV5-4 and TRBJ2-2, with D hard to call. CDR3 length: 12 amino acids. Trimming took off 4 bases at V and 2 bases at J, with 3 bases between the two ends. Germline-derived CDR1 and CDR2 are SGHNT and YYREEE (reference sequence). The CDR3 spells CASSPNTGELFF. The CDR3 nucleotides are TGTGCCAGCAGCCCTAACACCGGGGAGCTGTTTTTT.

This clone came up once. The CDR3, as DNA: TGTGCCAGCAGCCACCGGGACAGGGTTTACTACGAGCAGTACTTC. Translating it yields CASSHRDRVYYEQYF. The gene calls are TRBV14 and TRBJ2-7; 9 nucleotides agree with TRBD1. In germline, CDR1 is SGHDN, CDR2 FVKESK. The CDR3 covers 15 residues. V was pared by 3 bases and J by 3 bases, with 6 bases of the junction left unmatched.

The rearrangement uses TRBV5-8 and TRBJ2-5, with TRBD2 identical over 9 bases. V lost 2 bases, J lost 5 bases, and 10 bases stayed unmatched. The germline V gene has CDR1 SGHTS and CDR2 YDEGEE. This CDR3 region has 16 residues. The chain's CDR3 is CASSFSGRGERETQYF. The CDR3 DNA follows: TGTGCCAGCAGCTTTAGCGGGAGAGGGGAGCGGGAGACCCAGTACTTC.

The genes are TRBV7-2 and TRBJ2-3; 7 bases match TRBD2. This CDR3 region has 19 residues. Germline V gives CDR1 SGHTA, CDR2 FQGNSA. The V segment lost 4 bases and the J segment 1 base; nucleotides outside the gene matches: 17. The CDR3 region has the DNA TGTGCCAGCAGCTCCCCGTGGGGGAGGGTGTCCGGAGGCACAGATACGCAGTATTTT. Protein sequence: CASSSPWGRVSGGTDTQYF. The variable domain in full, with the rest retrieved from reference TRBV7-2 and TRBJ2-3, is GAGVSQSPSNKVTEKGKDVELRCDPISGHTALYWYRQSLGQGLEFLIYFQGNSAPDKSGLPSDRFSAERTGGSVSTLTIQRTQQEDSAVYLCASSSPWGRVSGGTDTQYFGPGTRLTVL.

This clone was found once. V usage is TRBV3-1 (or the pseudogene TRBV3-2) and J usage is TRBJ2-7, with a possible D match to TRBD1 (6 bases). The CDR3 runs 13 residues. Germline V gene data show CDR1 as LGHDT and CDR2 as YNNKEL (reference sequence). Between the trimmed V and J ends, which lost 7 bases and 3 bases, there was a span of 13 bases. DNA of the CDR3: TGTGCCAGCAAACAACAGGGCCTCTACGAGCAGTACTTC. Translated: CASKQQGLYEQYF.

The table lists this clone with a few counts. The chain recombines TRBV3-1 (or the pseudogene TRBV3-2) with TRBJ2-7, with TRBD2 as a possible D gene (6 bases). The CDR3 consists of 15 residues. Between the trimmed V and J ends, which lost 3 bases and 1 base, there was a span of 13 bases. Germline CDR1 reads LGHDT; CDR2 reads YNNKEL (reference sequence). This chain's CDR3 is CASSHTGDLSYEQYF. The CDR3 DNA is TGTGCCAGCAGCCACACGGGAGACCTATCCTACGAGCAGTACTTC.

This clone was seen just once. The chain joins TRBV29-1 to TRBJ1-1; 8 positions agree with TRBD1. The V and J ends lost 1 base and 6 bases, in that order; junction bases with no gene match: 4. The CDR3 covers 13 residues. The germline gives CDR1 SQVTM, CDR2 ANQGSEA. The CDR3 loop is CSVEGTGIPEAFF. The CDR3 coding sequence is TGCAGCGTTGAAGGGACAGGGATCCCTGAAGCTTTCTTT.

CDR3 coding DNA: TGTGCCACCAGCAGAGATCAGGGCGGTGGAAACACCATATATTTT. It codes for CATSRDQGGGNTIYF. The chain couples TRBV15 to TRBJ1-3, with D perhaps matching TRBD1 (5 bases). The CDR3 sequence is 15 residues long. V was clipped by 0 bases and J by 3 bases, with 9 bases between them. Germline V gene data show CDR1 as LNHNV and CDR2 as YYDKDF (reference sequence).

V is TRBV2 and J is TRBJ2-5, with TRBD2 matching over 9 bases. Germline CDR1 reads SNHLY; CDR2 reads FYNNEI. The CDR3 extends over 15 amino acids. The ends lost 4 bases at V and 5 bases at J; junction bases unmatched: 8. The CDR3 region is CASSGASGTVETQYF. The CDR3, as DNA: TGTGCCAGCAGTGGGGCTAGCGGGACTGTTGAGACCCAGTACTTC.

The CDR3 bases are TGTGCCAGCAGCCAAGGTTTGCTCGGGGGGACAGATACGCAGTATTTT. As protein: CASSQGLLGGTDTQYF. The rearrangement joins TRBV3-1 (or the pseudogene TRBV3-2) to TRBJ2-3, with 7 nucleotides matching TRBD2. CDR1 and CDR2 (germline): LGHDT, YNNKEL (reference sequence). There are 16 residues in the CDR3. The trim removed 1 base at V and 3 bases at J, leaving 7 bases unmatched.

The chain couples TRBV19 to TRBJ1-5; TRBD1 might be the D (5 bases). The ends were cut back, 8 bases at V and 4 bases at J, with 12 bases in the middle. This CDR3 region has 13 residues. Per germline, CDR1 LNHDA and CDR2 SQIVND (reference sequence). The CDR3 region has the DNA TGTGCCAGTGGTGGGGGGGTGAATCAGCCCCAGCATTTT. Its protein product is CASGGGVNQPQHF.

The chain couples TRBV11-3 to TRBJ2-1; 9 nucleotides align to TRBD2. Germline V gives CDR1 SGHNT, CDR2 YENEEA. The CDR3 runs to 15 residues. The V gene end was trimmed by 5 bases and the J gene end by 5 bases; junction bases not matched to a gene: 7. CDR3 DNA sequence: TGTGCCAGCAGCCCCGGCTCTAGCGGGGACAATGAGCAGTTCTTC. Translation gives CASSPGSSGDNEQFF. Looking up the rest from reference TRBV11-3 and TRBJ2-1 gives the full variable domain: EAGVVQSPRYKIIEKKQPVAFWCNPISGHNTLYWYLQNLGQGPELLIRYENEEAVDDSQLPKDRFSAERLKGVDSTLKIQPAELGDSAVYLCASSPGSSGDNEQFFGPGTRLTVL.

This chain connects TRBV7-3 to TRBJ2-1; D is uncertain. Germline V gives CDR1 SGHTA, CDR2 FQGTGA. V lost 3 bases and J lost 1, with 10 bases in between. The CDR3 totals 15 residues. DNA of the CDR3: TGTGCCAGCAGCTTTGTGGCGGCTTCCTACAATGAGCAGTTCTTC. Protein: CASSFVAASYNEQFF.

The rearrangement joins TRBV15 to TRBJ1-5, with D hard to call. CDR3 length: 15 residues. V lost 0 bases and J lost 0, with 6 bases in between. The germline CDR1 and CDR2 sequences are LNHNV and YYDKDF (reference sequence). Here the CDR3 DNA reads TGTGCCACCAGCAGAGACCCAAATAGCAATCAGCCCCAGCATTTT. Protein: CATSRDPNSNQPQHF.

V gene TRBV4-3 combines with J gene TRBJ2-1, with TRBD1 matching over 8 bases. Germline lookup yields CDR1 LGHNA and CDR2 YSLEER. Germline trimming cut 1 base from V and 6 bases from J; bases unmatched to any gene: 5. The CDR3 is 15 amino acids. The DNA for the CDR3 is TGCGCCAGCAGCCAAGGGACAGGGTTCTCCAATGAGCAGTTCTTC. It yields the protein CASSQGTGFSNEQFF.

In nucleotides, the CDR3 is TGTGCCAGCCGAGGAGGCTCCTACGAGCAGTACTTC. It is translated as CASRGGSYEQYF. The chain couples TRBV2 to TRBJ2-7; possibly TRBD2 for D (5 bases). The germline V gene has CDR1 SNHLY and CDR2 FYNNEI. The V end was cut by 8 bases, the J end by 0 bases, with 8 bases between. This CDR3 is built from 12 residues. The entire variable domain, with the rest obtained from reference TRBV2 and TRBJ2-7, is as follows: EPEVTQTPSHQVTQMGQEVILRCVPISNHLYFYWYRQILGQKVEFLVSFYNNEISEKSEIFDDQFSVERPDGSNFTLKIRSTKLEDSAMYFCASRGGSYEQYFGPGTRLTVT.

The CDR3 sequence is CASSLTGRDYGYTF. Here the CDR3 DNA reads TGCGCCAGCAGCTTGACGGGGAGGGACTATGGCTACACCTTC. The chain joins TRBV5-1 to TRBJ1-2; D ambiguous. This CDR3 has 14 amino acids. The V end was cut by 1 base, the J end by 3 bases, with 10 bases between. Per the germline V gene, CDR1 is SGHRS and CDR2 is YFSETQ.

This rearrangement joins TRBV28 to TRBJ1-3, with 8 nucleotides matching TRBD1. With 4 bases clipped from V and 12 bases from J, the junction kept 2 bases outside the gene matches. This CDR3 is built from 11 residues. CDR1 MDHEN and CDR2 SYDVKM come from the germline V gene. The CDR3 protein is CASSYDRGIYF. The CDR3 DNA sequence: TGTGCCAGCAGTTACGACAGGGGCATATATTTT. The full variable domain, with the rest looked up from reference TRBV28 and TRBJ1-3, is DVKVTQSSRYLVKRTGEKVFLECVQDMDHENMFWYRQDPGLGLRLIYFSYDVKMKEKGDIPEGYSVSREKKERFSLILESASTNQTSMYLCASSYDRGIYFGEGSWLTVV.

This chain joins TRBV3-1 (or the pseudogene TRBV3-2) and TRBJ2-3, with 8 positions matching TRBD1. J lost 8 bases, V lost 5 bases, and 0 bases had no gene match. The germline gives CDR1 LGHDT, CDR2 YNNKEL (reference sequence). The CDR3 contains 11 residues. CDR3: CASSGQGTQYF. The CDR3 region has the DNA TGTGCCAGCAGCGGACAGGGTACGCAGTATTTT.